This T cell receptor beta chain was sequenced during a study of T cell responses to AZD1222 COVID-19 vaccine. Produced via immunoSEQ multiplex PCR; TCRdb's table is partial and in-frame only. Found here are under 200,000 clones, around 90% of them singletons; the top ten hold approximately 4%. The CDR3 is 17 residues long. Germline-derived CDR1 and CDR2 are LNHDA and SQIVND (reference sequence). V lost 4 bases and J 1 base, leaving 16 bases between the germline ends. Specimen: peripheral blood, collected 28 days after the second dose of the MenACWY control vaccine. This clonotype was sampled from an adult who received the MenACWY meningococcal vaccine as a control. This chain uses TRBV19 with TRBJ1-4, with D possibly matching TRBD1 (6 bases). CDR3: CASSTGGTRKTNEKLFF. Written as DNA, the CDR3 is TGTGCCAGTAGTACCGGGGGGACAAGAAAAACTAATGAAAAACTGTTTTTT.